This T cell receptor (beta chain) stems from a study of CD8+ T cells in alopecia areata (dated by TCRdb to about 2018). In the study overall: The treated patients took part in an open-label pilot trial in which moderate-to-severe alopecia areata was treated with oral tofacitinib at 5 to 10 mg twice daily. Patients received tofacitinib for 6 to 18 months and were then followed off drug for 6 months to check for delayed response and recurrence. High-throughput TCRbeta sequencing was used to examine T cell clonal expansion in alopecia areata in both the C3H/HeJ mouse model and human patients. Scalp tissue and sorted CD4+ and CD8+ peripheral blood T cells from patchy and totalis/universalis alopecia areata patients and from healthy controls were covered by human TCRbeta sequencing. Tofacitinib-treated patients had biopsies at baseline and at 4 and 24 weeks of treatment, with a later scalp biopsy in several patients. Scalp clonality was compared among normal scalp (n=4), patchy alopecia areata scalp (n=8), and alopecia totalis/universalis scalp (n=8). The RNA source kit depended on sample type: the PAXgene miRNA kit for fixed scalp, the miRNeasy kit for PBMCs, and the RNeasy kit for mouse skin. Amplification of TCRbeta CDR3 regions was done by immunoSEQ multiplex PCR using 35 Vbeta forward primers and 13 Jbeta reverse primers. The paper as a whole reports these results and caveats: Lesional scalp, especially in alopecia totalis/universalis, showed higher clonality and more expanded CD8+ clones than normal scalp, suggesting antigenic drive. Unlike mouse skin, where gammadelta T cells dominate, normal human skin contains resident alphabeta T cells that get sequenced too, which complicates analysis of the scalp TCR repertoire. Shared TCR sequences between patients were less evident than in mice, which may be partly attributable to HLA diversity in the patient population.

The CDR3 contains 16 residues, cysteine and phenylalanine counted. Only the CDR3 DNA is retained, 48 bases long and in frame from the first base. Reading the germline V gene gives CDR1 SQVTM and CDR2 ANQGSEA. For this chain, trimming is 6 bases at the V end and 0 bases at the J end, and the number of junction bases without a gene match is 13. As for this clone: Its antigen remains unidentified. No per-base quality is available; no much larger clone lies one base away.

The method was the immunoSEQ multiplex PCR assay. RNA was extracted from all samples and reverse transcribed into cDNA as template for TCR sequencing. SuperScript III was used for first-strand cDNA synthesis, primed with a 2:1 mix of oligo-dT and random hexamers. A synthetic immune receptor repertoire was used to measure amplification bias, and any remaining bias was corrected computationally. On the authors' methods: After raw reads were preprocessed to remove errors, the CDR3 was defined following IMGT conventions as running from the conserved cysteine to phenylalanine. Clonality was computed by normalizing Shannon entropy by log2 of the number of productive unique TCRs and subtracting the result from 1. CD4 or CD8 identity of scalp clones was inferred by cross-referencing scalp TCRbeta sequences with sorted blood CD4 and CD8 repertoires. In its TCRdb copy, this immuneACCESS table keeps in-frame sequences only and misses some clones. Where compared with another copy, unresolved V genes explain less than half of these, and the others have no known cause. V, J and clone size are taken as reported in that table, and D and trimming were inferred from the DNA itself. The sample table shows 120,000 to 150,000 clones, and more than 45% are seen once. The ten largest make up around 7% of the sample.

From alopecia areata patients, peripheral blood was collected along with lesional scalp punch biopsies. PBMCs were isolated by density centrifugation and stained for CD3, CD4 and CD8, and CD4+ and CD8+ T cells were sorted on a FACSAria. Sequencing was performed on CD4+ T cells sorted from blood. The V and J segments used are TRBV29-1 and TRBJ2-5; TRBD2 agrees with 7 junctional bases. This sequence originates from a human donor with alopecia areata. The CDR3 protein: CSVLWLAEAHQETQYF. The DNA sequence is TGCAGCGTCCTTTGGCTAGCGGAAGCCCACCAAGAGACCCAGTACTTC.